This T cell receptor (beta chain) was obtained from a study of cytomegalovirus exposure and HLA in healthy donors (dated by TCRdb to about 2017). Broadly, across the study: An earlier analysis of 587 of the donors reported 250 to 300 Gb of sequence data and 117 million unique TCR beta sequences from roughly 180 million T cells. An early release that covered 500 to 800 HLA-typed donors contained about 300 gigabases of sequencing data and tens of millions of unique TCR sequences. Among the approximately 420 genotyped donors, around 81% belonged to the genetic ancestry cluster associated with self-reported Caucasian donors. The study was designed to test whether signatures of past pathogen exposure could be identified by cataloging public T cell receptors. Using immunosequencing, the study profiled T cell repertoires from approximately 700 subjects and related those repertoires to cytomegalovirus serostatus. A separate validation cohort of 90 to 150 different subjects was used in addition to the roughly 640-subject first cohort. To predict cytomegalovirus infection status, the study brought together high-throughput TCR immunosequencing, statistical association of individual TCRs with disease status, and machine learning. To study patterns of TCR occurrence, a later analysis re-analyzed previously published TCR beta repertoires from 666 donors and added high-resolution HLA genotyping. Rather than drawing on any new phenotypic data, the later analysis identified candidate immune exposures from TCR beta sequences and the way those sequences occurred across donors. An earlier analysis of several hundred of the donors used high-throughput TCR beta sequencing to judge whether each TCR beta V gene segment behaved as functional or pseudogenic. Donor age, sex, ethnicity and CMV serostatus were compiled together with the repertoire data. In a later genetic analysis, genome-wide SNP genotypes for about three fifths of the roughly 670 donors were used, and that subset was treated as a discovery cohort. Every discovery cohort repertoire had been produced on one sequencing platform. Both class I and class II loci were covered by HLA typing, at four-digit resolution. Typing coverage varied by locus: roughly 620-630 donors for A, B, C, DRB1 and DQB1; roughly 560 for DQA1; about 590 for DPA1; under 490 for DPB1. Four or five DR-DQ haplotypes were handled as single units for association and clustering because linkage in the cohort was strong. Among some 400 genotyped donors of the cohort, an average of around 240,000 unique TCR beta nucleotide sequences were sequenced per donor, roughly 20% of them non-productive. On the study overall, not on this receptor specifically: Most TCR sequences were observed very rarely across donors, whereas some public TCRs were present in many individuals. A later analysis found that TCR association rates varied across HLA loci, with DRB1 alleles showing the most associated TCRs and HLA-C alleles the fewest. Linkage disequilibrium might explain the correlated functional status among segregating V segments, but an unknown experimental factor could not be ruled out. A later genetic analysis associated a missense DCLRE1C variant with V-gene and J-gene trimming of TCR beta chains, and an independent cohort replicated the association. A further reported finding was that TCR beta sequences accurately predicted the HLA-A and HLA-B alleles for most subjects in the first cohort. The classifier was reported to diagnose cytomegalovirus status with high specificity and sensitivity in both the original and validation cohorts. In an earlier analysis of about 600 of the donors, most TCR beta V segments appeared in productive rearrangements about 87% or about 30% of the time, broadly matching IMGT annotations. In a later analysis, HLA-associated TCR beta chains were found to be more clonally expanded and to have lower generation probabilities than equally common non-associated chains. A cluster of highly shared sequence variants was judged likely to represent a technical artifact of the sequencing pipeline. Presence/absence analyses assumed roughly uniform sequencing depth across donors, an assumption that may not hold. In a later analysis, most CMV-associated TCR beta chains were found to appear HLA-restricted, with HLA associations seemingly driven largely by CMV exposure. According to the authors, the approach could potentially be generalized to other disease states and immunological phenotypes. Because HLA typing was unavailable for some donors at each locus, only the typed subset was used in association tests. In vitro tests confirmed that a few of the cytomegalovirus-associated TCR beta chains recognize cytomegalovirus antigens. The 87-base-pair reads could not distinguish some IMGT-functional V segments, including TRBV6-2 and TRBV6-3, so those segments were excluded. The study gave a list of about 160 TCR beta chains associated with cytomegalovirus. About 17 rarely observed V segments, including chromosome 9 orphons, were excluded from the earlier analysis of approximately 500 of the donors because counts were too low. The cohort was sequenced for TCR beta chains only, and without alpha or paired-chain data the features that could be detected were limited. The only immune exposure information available for the cohort was CMV serostatus. In a later genetic analysis, fewer N-insertions in productive TCRs were reported among donors in an Asian-associated ancestry cluster than the roughly 700-donor mean. A later analysis associated 16,951 TCR beta sequences with specific HLA alleles at a false discovery rate of 0.05. Several of the top co-occurrence clusters appeared to be linked to parvovirus B19, influenza, CMV and Epstein-Barr virus, according to a later analysis. When HLA alleles, especially DR and DQ, strongly co-occurred, TCR associations were difficult to assign to individual alleles.

In total, approximately 690 healthy bone marrow donors made up the cohort. At the time of sampling, all cohort members were nominally healthy, though unrecorded immune exposures were likely present. The donor was CMV seronegative and belonged to the group of 352 seronegative cohort members. A peripheral blood sample was collected from each donor, and TCR beta sequencing was performed on peripheral blood mononuclear cells. Genomic DNA extraction from the blood cell samples was performed with the Qiagen DNeasy Blood Extraction Kit. This clone was detected only once. Its antigen remains undetermined. No much larger clonotype is one base removed from it; base qualities were not supplied. Receptor amplification or capture employed the immunoSEQ multiplex PCR assay. A mixture of 60 forward primers for TCR Vbeta segments and 13 reverse primers for TCR Jbeta segments was used in the multiplex PCR. Amplification of the CDR3 region of rearranged TCR beta genes was performed with a multiplex PCR assay on genomic DNA. Amplified TCR beta libraries were sequenced as 87-base-pair reads on the Illumina HiSeq System. The published analysis was carried out like this. A later analysis counted 75 million to 100 million unique TCR beta chains across the 666 repertoires, and some 11 million of these chains were shared by at least two donors. A nearest-neighbor algorithm error-corrected the raw reads and collapsed the reads into unique sequences, merging closely related sequences to remove PCR and sequencing errors. Alignment of CDR3 sequences to IMGT reference sequences was used to assign V, D and J gene segments. Each retained sequence needed at least a six-nucleotide match to both a V gene segment and a J gene segment. A rearrangement counted as productive if the CDR3 had no stop codons and remained in frame with V and J, and every other rearrangement counted as non-productive. CDR3 was defined according to IMGT convention as the region running from the second conserved V-encoded cysteine to the conserved J-encoded phenylalanine. In an earlier analysis of around 540 of the donors, sequences lacking an unambiguous match to a single V gene segment were excluded. In an earlier analysis of several hundred of the donors, V segments were called functional above 56.7% productive rearrangements and were called segregating when the between-donor standard deviation exceeded 5%. A statistical classification framework was developed to diagnose cytomegalovirus status using the catalog of TCR beta chain sequences. A later analysis assigned V and J genes by comparing TCR nucleotide sequences with IMGT/GENE-DB human TR gene sequences. Using the TCRdist pipeline, a later analysis assigned CDR3 sequences along with most-parsimonious VDJ recombination scenarios. A later analysis defined each TCR beta chain by its CDR3 amino acid sequence plus V-gene family, and excluded reads lacking a unique V-gene family. In a later analysis, 450 to 600 highly shared, low-generation-probability nucleotide sequences were removed to address suspected cross-contamination and a sequencing artifact. For each public chain, a later analysis derived a clonal expansion index from normalized ranks of inferred template counts within each repertoire. In a later analysis, generation probabilities were computed using a VDJ recombination model fitted to out-of-frame rearrangements, and the results were checked against IGoR. In a later analysis, TCR-TCR, TCR-HLA and TCR-CMV co-occurrence was scored with hypergeometric tests, and a repertoire-size bias correction was applied to TCR pairs. To estimate false discovery rates, a later analysis permuted the HLA or CMV assignments 20 times. In a later analysis, co-occurring TCRs were grouped with DBSCAN, and TCRdist sequence similarity was added when clustering was performed within HLA-allele-positive subsets. Co-occurrence clustering excluded repertoires with fewer than 30,000 or more than 120,000 public chains, plus five with anomalous nucleotide sharing. The clones in this table, taken by TCRdb from immuneACCESS, are in-frame only. Not every clone is retained; where verified, under half of the shortfall comes from an unresolved V gene, and the cause of the rest is unknown. D and trimming were read from the DNA, whereas the V and J calls and clone size are those reported in that table. The sample table shows about 160,000 clones, and around 80% are seen once. Of the sample, less than 1% is held by the ten largest clones.

V gives up 9 bases and J gives up 7 bases, and the segment between their germline ends measures 17 bases. The CDR3 measures 13 amino acids from cysteine to phenylalanine. Only the CDR3 DNA is retained, 39 bases long and in frame from the first base. CDR1 SGHNT and CDR2 YYREEE were looked up in the germline V gene (reference sequence). The chain joins TRBV5-4 to TRBJ1-5; the D gene remains uncertain. Material: PBMCs. This TCR came from a female donor in good health and CMV-seronegative. The CDR3 corresponds to CATHMAGEQPQHF. The sequence in DNA is TGTGCCACCCATATGGCGGGAGAACAGCCCCAGCATTTT.